The rows below give T cell receptor beta chains drawn from one sample of a study of blood T cell repertoires in COVID-19. Profiled with immunoSEQ multiplex PCR; TCRdb holds only in-frame clones, not every one. The sample carries 200,000 to 250,000 clones, roughly 75% recorded once. The sample consisted of peripheral blood. The receptors were gathered from an older woman with acute or convalescent COVID-19. CDR3s include the opening cysteine and the closing phenylalanine or tryptophan. The order of the fields is D gene, V gene, clone size, J gene, CDR3 protein, CDR3 DNA. A D gene is named only where the DNA matches it firmly. Clone size is shown for a subset of rows, as once, few, many or a class of expanded clone.

TRBD1,TRBV5-1,.,TRBJ1-1,CASSLAGGQKAFF,TGCGCCAGCAGCTTGGCCGGGGGACAGAAAGCTTTCTTT
TRBD2,TRBV2,once,TRBJ2-1,CASRASGQYNEQFF,TGTGCCAGCAGGGCTAGCGGACAATACAATGAGCAGTTCTTC
TRBD1,TRBV30,.,TRBJ2-4,CAWSATGAKNIQYF,TGTGCCTGGAGTGCGACAGGGGCCAAAAACATTCAGTACTTC
.,TRBV4-1,few,TRBJ1-2,CASSQDQAGNYGYTF,TGCGCCAGCAGCCAAGATCAAGCAGGGAACTATGGCTACACCTTC
TRBD1,TRBV10-3,.,TRBJ1-2,CAISLQGYYGYTF,TGTGCCATCAGCCTACAGGGGTACTATGGCTACACCTTC
TRBD1,TRBV3-1/TRBV3-2,.,TRBJ1-2,CASSLRDSSPLF,TGTGCCAGCAGCCTCCGGGACAGTTCCCCCCTCTTC
.,TRBV5-1,.,TRBJ1-4,CASSPATPTRTNEKLFF,TGCGCCAGCAGCCCGGCCACTCCGACCAGGACTAATGAAAAACTGTTTTTT
TRBD2,TRBV5-5,once,TRBJ2-7,CASSLGASGGQTYEQYF,TGTGCCAGCAGCTTGGGGGCTAGCGGGGGCCAGACCTACGAGCAGTACTTC
TRBD2,TRBV7-2,.,TRBJ2-1,CASRSRGGASYNEQFF,TGTGCCAGCAGATCACGCGGGGGGGCCTCCTACAATGAGCAGTTCTTC
.,TRBV2,.,TRBJ1-6,CASSEAFNSPLHF,TGTGCCAGCAGTGAAGCCTTTAATTCACCCCTCCACTTT